The 7 T cell receptor beta chains given below trace back to one sample, sequenced in a study of regulatory T cells in long-lasting Graves disease. Sample time point: persistent/refractory GD, antithyroid drugs over 5 years with positive TRAb. PBMC-extracted RNA yielded the TCR library. CDR3 regions were amplified by Arm-PCR using iRepertoire HTBI primers to build TCR beta libraries. TCRdb re-called the multiplex PCR reads with MiXCR, one entry per CDR3 protein. The sample holds under 450,000 distinct CDR3 sequences, roughly 23% seen once. The source material was peripheral blood mononuclear cells (PBMCs), sampled when the disease was refractory, from a patient treated with antithyroid drugs. The receptor source for this set is a woman in her thirties or forties with Graves disease.

This clonotype appeared a few times. The rearrangement uses TRBV28 and TRBJ2-2; D tentatively reads TRBD1 or TRBD2 (7 bases each). The V end lost 6 bases, the J end lost 1 base, and 12 bases lay between the germline ends. The CDR3 has 15 residues. Germline V lookup: CDR1 MDHEN, CDR2 SYDVKM. The CDR3 coding sequence is TGTGCCAGCAGGGCAGGGGGGGAGAACACCGGGGAGCTGTTTTTT. This codes for CASRAGGENTGELFF.

In its sample, this clonotype was seen many times. This chain links TRBV5-1 with TRBJ1-1, with D possibly matching TRBD1 (5 bases). Per germline, CDR1 SGHRS and CDR2 YFSETQ. The CDR3 spans 15 residues. V was shortened by 0 bases and J by 1 base, with 10 bases between the two germline ends. The CDR3 here is CASSLAAGPNTEAFF. The CDR3 DNA reads TGCGCCAGCAGCTTGGCTGCAGGGCCGAACACTGAAGCTTTCTTT.

The rearrangement uses TRBV29-1 and TRBJ1-1; D is unresolved. V lost 5 bases to trimming and J lost 1 base, with 11 bases between them. The CDR3 covers 13 residues. CDR1 is SQVTM and CDR2 is ANQGSEA in the germline V gene. In DNA form, the CDR3 reads TGCAGCGTTCAAAGGACGGGGAACACTGAAGCTTTCTTT. Protein: CSVQRTGNTEAFF.

This clonotype was recorded a few times. V and J are TRBV7-9 and TRBJ2-5; D gene unclear. The CDR3 runs 13 residues. In germline, CDR1 is SEHNR, CDR2 FQNEAQ (reference sequence). The V end lost 5 bases, the J end lost 6 bases, and 13 bases lay between the germline ends. The CDR3 loop reads CASSHEALKTQYF. CDR3 DNA: TGTGCCAGCAGCCATGAGGCCCTTAAGACCCAGTACTTC.

The chain is built from TRBV6-5 and TRBJ2-7; 7 bases fit TRBD1. J was trimmed by 1 base and V by 2 bases; bases with no gene match: 14. CDR3 length equals 18 residues. The germline gives CDR1 MNHEY, CDR2 SVGAGI. CDR3 in amino acids: CASSYKRVRRGISYEQYF. The CDR3 nucleotides are TGTGCCAGCAGTTACAAAAGGGTGCGCAGGGGGATTTCCTACGAGCAGTACTTC.

This clonotype was seen a few times. This chain uses TRBV3-1 with TRBJ2-7; D may be TRBD1 (5 bases). The CDR3 spans 17 residues. Germline CDR1 LGHDT, CDR2 YNNKEL (reference sequence). Trimming stripped 0 bases from V and 4 bases from J, with 19 bases between. The CDR3 nucleotides read TGTGCCAGCAGCCAAGAAGGGGCCGGCCTGCTGGCGTACGAGCAGTACTTC. Translation gives CASSQEGAGLLAYEQYF.

The sample holds many counts of this clonotype. The chain links TRBV2 to TRBJ2-7, with no clear D. Trimming pared 6 bases from V and 2 bases from J, leaving 11 bases between. The CDR3 extends over 13 amino acids. Germline loops: CDR1 SNHLY, CDR2 FYNNEI. CDR3 loop: CASSLRAPYEQYF. In nucleotides, the CDR3 is TGTGCCAGCAGCCTACGGGCCCCCTACGAGCAGTACTTC.